Listed below are T cell receptor beta chains from one sample, sequenced in a study of T cells after yellow fever vaccination. TCRdb analysed the 5' RACE reads with MiXCR anew, one entry per CDR3 protein. The table records 300,000 to 400,000 distinct CDR3 sequences, roughly 6.1% of them present only once. The specimen comprised PBMCs, sampled 5 days after the yellow fever booster vaccination. Receptors were obtained from a young man who received the YFV17D yellow fever vaccine. CDR3s include the opening cysteine and the closing phenylalanine or tryptophan. D genes are given only for firm matches. The listing skips clone size in some rows; elsewhere it reads once, few, many or a size class.

V: TRBV20-1; J: TRBJ2-3; size: NA; D: TRBD2; CDR3: CSARDVTSGRLRDTQYF; DNA: TGCAGTGCTAGAGATGTGACTAGCGGGAGACTTCGGGATACGCAGTATTTT
V: TRBV12-3/TRBV12-4; J: TRBJ2-5; size: many; D: NA; CDR3: CASSFDPSPQYF; DNA: TGTGCCAGCAGTTTTGACCCCAGTCCCCAGTACTTC
V: TRBV7-2; J: TRBJ2-5; size: few; D: NA; CDR3: CASSPGARLGTQYF; DNA: TGTGCCAGCAGTCCGGGAGCTCGTTTGGGGACCCAGTACTTC
V: TRBV3-1; J: TRBJ1-2; size: NA; D: NA; CDR3: CASSQYESRYTF; DNA: TGTGCCAGCAGCCAATACGAGAGCCGCTACACCTTC
V: TRBV7-2; J: TRBJ2-7; size: NA; D: TRBD2; CDR3: CASSKKGLGVYEQYF; DNA: TGTGCCAGCAGCAAAAAGGGACTAGGGGTCTACGAGCAGTACTTC
V: TRBV5-1; J: TRBJ2-7; size: many; D: TRBD2; CDR3: CASSLGTSNEQYF; DNA: TGCGCCAGCAGCCTCGGGACTAGTAACGAGCAGTACTTC
V: TRBV27; J: TRBJ2-7; size: many; D: TRBD2; CDR3: CASSWGSGGSSYEQYF; DNA: TGTGCCAGCAGTTGGGGTAGCGGGGGGAGCTCCTACGAGCAGTACTTC
V: TRBV5-1; J: TRBJ1-2; size: many; D: NA; CDR3: CASSTLTADYGYTF; DNA: TGCGCCAGCAGCACCCTGACAGCGGACTATGGCTACACCTTC
V: TRBV7-2; J: TRBJ2-1; size: few; D: TRBD2; CDR3: CASRVLAGGPNEQFF; DNA: TGTGCCAGCAGAGTACTAGCGGGAGGTCCCAATGAGCAGTTCTTC
V: TRBV3-1; J: TRBJ2-7; size: many; D: NA; CDR3: CASSQSGVSYEQYF; DNA: TGTGCCAGCAGCCAATCAGGGGTCTCCTACGAGCAGTACTTC
V: TRBV7-2; J: TRBJ2-7; size: many; D: NA; CDR3: CASSLFQGAYEQYF; DNA: TGTGCCAGCAGCTTATTCCAGGGTGCCTACGAGCAGTACTTC
V: TRBV6-2/TRBV6-3; J: TRBJ1-4; size: NA; D: NA; CDR3: CAARGREEKLFF; DNA: TGTGCCGCGCGAGGCCGGGAAGAAAAACTGTTTTTT
V: TRBV6-2/TRBV6-3; J: TRBJ2-5; size: many; D: TRBD2; CDR3: CASSAGGAGAKTQYF; DNA: TGTGCCAGCAGTGCCGGGGGAGCGGGAGCTAAGACCCAGTACTTC
V: TRBV7-9; J: TRBJ2-1; size: many; D: TRBD1; CDR3: CASSLVGQINEQFF; DNA: TGTGCCAGCAGCTTAGTGGGACAGATCAATGAGCAGTTCTTC
V: TRBV7-2; J: TRBJ1-1; size: few; D: NA; CDR3: CASSLDGGPTEAFF; DNA: TGTGCCAGCAGCTTAGACGGGGGGCCCACTGAAGCTTTCTTT
V: TRBV7-8; J: TRBJ1-1; size: many; D: NA; CDR3: CASSLLREKAEAFF; DNA: TGTGCCAGCAGCTTACTGCGGGAGAAGGCTGAAGCTTTCTTT
V: TRBV5-5; J: TRBJ2-7; size: few; D: TRBD1; CDR3: CASSPDPTGYEYF; DNA: TGTGCCAGCAGCCCCGACCCGACAGGGTATGAATACTTC